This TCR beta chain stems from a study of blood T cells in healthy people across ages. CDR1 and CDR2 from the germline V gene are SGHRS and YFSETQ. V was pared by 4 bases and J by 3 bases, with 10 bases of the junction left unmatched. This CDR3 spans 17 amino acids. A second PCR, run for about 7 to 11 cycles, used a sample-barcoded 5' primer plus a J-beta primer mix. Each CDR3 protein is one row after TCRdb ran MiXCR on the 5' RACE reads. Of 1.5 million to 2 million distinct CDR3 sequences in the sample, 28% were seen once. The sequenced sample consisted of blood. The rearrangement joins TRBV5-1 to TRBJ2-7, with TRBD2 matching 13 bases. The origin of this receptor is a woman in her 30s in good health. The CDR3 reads CASSQLAGGEARYEQYF. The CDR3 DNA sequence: TGCGCCAGCAGCCAACTAGCGGGAGGGGAGGCCCGCTACGAGCAGTACTTC.